This T cell receptor beta chain was recovered during a study of cytomegalovirus exposure and HLA in healthy donors. 13 Jbeta primers and 60 Vbeta primers were used for the PCR. Repertoires were generated with immunoSEQ multiplex PCR, while TCRdb's copy carries only in-frame clones and drops some. The sample has about 170,000 clones, 60% to 80% seen once. Worth noting for this clone: Its antigen is currently unknown.

The study's findings and limits: Association of 17,000 or so TCR beta sequences with HLA alleles was found at 0.05 false discovery rate in a later analysis. Sequencing likely generated an artifact that appeared as a cluster of highly shared sequence variants. Across donors, most TCRs were seen rarely, yet some public ones were widespread. CMV serostatus stood as the only immune exposure information on hand.

The CDR3 spans 12 residues. Trimming removed 4 bases at V and 7 bases at J, with 9 bases between. From germline, CDR1 is MGHRA and CDR2 YSYEKL. This sequence joins TRBV4-1 and TRBJ2-3; D unresolved. Sequenced input: PBMCs. The receptor comes from a female donor in good health and CMV-seronegative. The CDR3 reads CASSPQAHTQYF. The CDR3 DNA follows: TGCGCCAGCAGCCCCCAGGCGCATACGCAGTATTTT.